The 17 T cell receptor beta chains below come from one sample, sequenced in a study of blood T cell repertoires in COVID-19. Sequenced by immunoSEQ multiplex PCR; TCRdb stores in-frame clones only, minus some. The profile shows about 34,000 clones, 90% of them singletons. What was sequenced was peripheral blood. All receptors come from a man aged 80 or over with acute or convalescent COVID-19.

The V and J genes are TRBV25-1 and TRBJ1-2, with 9 positions matching TRBD1. V was clipped by 5 bases and J by 8 bases; unmatched bases: 3. Germline values: CDR1 MGHDK, CDR2 SYGVNS. The CDR3 spans 12 residues. DNA for the CDR3: TGTGCCAGCAGTACAGGGGGCAAAGGCTACACCTTC. Its translation: CASSTGGKGYTF.

The chain carries TRBV19 and TRBJ1-5; perhaps TRBD1 as D (6 bases). Germline CDR1 LNHDA, CDR2 SQIVND (reference sequence). Trimming stripped 3 bases from V and 3 bases from J, with 12 bases between. CDR3 length: 15 amino acids. CDR3 DNA sequence: TGTGCCAGTAGTATGGGGGACACTGCCAATCAGCCCCAGCATTTT. It codes for CASSMGDTANQPQHF.

This clone has only one observation. The chain couples TRBV11-2 to TRBJ1-6, with 7 bases that match TRBD1. CDR3 size: 18 residues. CDR1 is SGHAT, CDR2 FQNNGV, per germline. V shed 5 bases and J 4 bases; nucleotides not matched to a gene: 14. The CDR3 DNA is TGTGCCAGCAGCATCGACAGGGCCCCCTCGCTTTATAATTCACCCCTCCACTTT. Its translation is CASSIDRAPSLYNSPLHF.

The rearrangement joins TRBV10-2 to TRBJ2-5; D is possibly TRBD2 (6 bases). The CDR3 covers 12 residues. The V end lost 5 bases, the J end lost 7 bases, and 11 bases lay between the germline ends. Germline V CDR1 and CDR2: WSHSY, SAAADI. CDR3 amino acids: CASSRRVGTQYF. In DNA form, the CDR3 reads TGCGCCAGCAGTAGGAGGGTAGGGACCCAGTACTTC.

The chain is built from TRBV11-2 and TRBJ2-3; 7 bases are shared with TRBD2. The ends lost 7 bases at V and 2 bases at J; junction bases unmatched: 9. The CDR3 sequence is 15 residues long. Germline V gives CDR1 SGHAT, CDR2 FQNNGV. The CDR3 protein is CASTRVGGDTDTQYF. The CDR3 nucleotides are TGTGCCAGCACTCGTGTTGGGGGGGACACAGATACGCAGTATTTT.

The chain recombines TRBV19 with TRBJ1-5, with 7 bases identical to TRBD1. CDR3 size: 14 residues. Germline V lookup: CDR1 LNHDA, CDR2 SQIVND (reference sequence). With 3 bases clipped from V and 6 bases from J, the junction kept 5 bases outside the gene matches. In nucleotides, the CDR3 is TGTGCCAGTAGTATTAGACAGGGTGTTCAGCCCCAGCATTTT. This translates into CASSIRQGVQPQHF.

The chain combines TRBV5-1 with TRBJ1-2, with a weak D call TRBD1 (6 bases). Trimming stripped 0 bases from V and 8 bases from J, with 20 bases between. This CDR3 region has 16 residues. Per the germline V gene, CDR1 is SGHRS and CDR2 is YFSETQ. The CDR3 bases are TGCGCCAGCAGCTTGGTAACCCAACCTACAGGGAAAGGCTACACCTTC. Its translation: CASSLVTQPTGKGYTF.

The V call is TRBV27, the J call TRBJ1-5; TRBD1 is a possible D gene (5 bases). V shed 5 bases and J shed 0 bases, with 23 bases lying between them. The length of the CDR3 is 19 residues. CDR1 and CDR2 (germline): MNHEY, SMNVEV (reference sequence). The CDR3 DNA is TGTGCCAGCAGTGTTTCCCCCTTGGCCAGGGCCTATAGCAATCAGCCCCAGCATTTT. The encoded protein is CASSVSPLARAYSNQPQHF.

This clone was seen a handful of times. The rearrangement links TRBV19 to TRBJ1-6, with D perhaps matching TRBD1 (5 bases). CDR1 and CDR2 from the germline V gene are LNHDA and SQIVND (reference sequence). Deletions cut 5 bases from V and 3 bases from J, with 14 bases between. This CDR3 spans 16 amino acids. CDR3 protein: CASSPNRQRYNSPLHF. The CDR3 bases are TGTGCCAGTAGTCCTAACCGACAGCGCTATAATTCACCCCTCCACTTT.

This rearrangement joins TRBV19 to TRBJ2-5, with TRBD2 matching over 13 bases. Looked up from germline, CDR1 is LNHDA and CDR2 is SQIVND (reference sequence). This CDR3 spans 16 amino acids. J lost 3 bases, V lost 4 bases, and 5 bases had no gene match. The CDR3 coding sequence is TGTGCCAGTAGTAGAGGACTAGCGGGGGAAAAAGAGACCCAGTACTTC. It is translated as CASSRGLAGEKETQYF.

This clone has a single count. This rearrangement joins TRBV19 to TRBJ1-1; TRBD1 agrees at 8 bases. Per the germline V gene, CDR1 is LNHDA and CDR2 is SQIVND (reference sequence). This CDR3 is 15 amino acids long. With V trimmed by 1 base and J by 1 base, 2 bases remained unmatched. The CDR3 sequence: CASSIGGTGNTEAFF. In DNA, the CDR3 is TGTGCCAGTAGTATAGGCGGGACAGGGAACACTGAAGCTTTCTTT. The full variable domain, its missing parts supplied by reference TRBV19 and TRBJ1-1, is DGGITQSPKYLFRKEGQNVTLSCEQNLNHDAMYWYRQDPGQGLRLIYYSQIVNDFQKGDIAEGYSVSREKKESFPLTVTSAQKNPTAFYLCASSIGGTGNTEAFFGQGTRLTVV.

This clone occurred once. The J gene is TRBJ1-2, the V gene TRBV5-8, with 11 bases lining up with TRBD1. The CDR3 runs 14 residues. The germline gives CDR1 SGHTS, CDR2 YDEGEE. V dropped 2 bases and J dropped 9; count of bases not matched to a gene: 6. As DNA, the CDR3 is TGTGCCAGCAGCTTAGGGACAGGGGGGCATCGCTACACCTTC. Translated: CASSLGTGGHRYTF.

The chain recombines TRBV15 with TRBJ2-3, with 8 positions matching TRBD2. This CDR3 is 14 amino acids long. Germline CDR1 reads LNHNV; CDR2 reads YYDKDF (reference sequence). Unmatched junction bases numbered 3, after V lost 4 bases and J lost 3 bases. The CDR3, as DNA: TGTGCCACCAGCATTGGCGGGGGGACAGATACGCAGTATTTT. This translates into CATSIGGGTDTQYF.

This chain connects TRBV30 to TRBJ1-2; maybe TRBD1 (6 bases). V lost 4 bases to trimming and J lost 5 bases, with 20 bases between them. The CDR3 is 15 amino acids. Germline CDR1 is GTSNPN and CDR2 is SVGIG (reference sequence). The CDR3 nucleotides read TGTGCCTGGACCCGGGACACCTACGAAGAATATGGCTACACCTTC. Encoded protein: CAWTRDTYEEYGYTF.

The rearrangement joins TRBV2 to TRBJ1-6; tentatively, D is TRBD1 (6 bases). The germline V and J ends were trimmed by 9 bases and 6 bases, with 12 bases remaining between them. Germline V gene data show CDR1 as SNHLY and CDR2 as FYNNEI. The CDR3 has 13 residues. CDR3 nucleotides: TGTGCCAGTAGGACAGAGATTAATTCACCCCTCCACTTT. Protein sequence: CASRTEINSPLHF.

This clone was observed once. This chain uses TRBV30 with TRBJ2-1, with 9 bases aligning to TRBD2. Looked up from germline, CDR1 is GTSNPN and CDR2 is SVGIG (reference sequence). The CDR3 is 13 residues long. J was trimmed by 7 bases and V by 3 bases; bases with no gene match: 4. The CDR3 region has the DNA TGTGCCTGGAGGACTAGCGGAGTTAATGAGCAGTTCTTC. As protein: CAWRTSGVNEQFF.

The chain recombines TRBV27 with TRBJ1-5, with 7 nucleotides matching TRBD1. The CDR3 covers 16 residues. J lost 7 bases, V lost 2 bases, and 11 bases had no gene match. The germline V gene has CDR1 MNHEY and CDR2 SMNVEV (reference sequence). The chain's CDR3 is CASSLRREGAGQPQHF. CDR3 DNA sequence: TGTGCCAGCAGTTTAAGGAGAGAGGGGGCAGGGCAGCCCCAGCATTTT.